This TCR beta chain derives from a study of OX40 agonist ivuxolimab in advanced cancers. Study overall: Patients undergoing dose escalation presented with hepatocellular carcinoma, melanoma, renal cell or head and neck cancer.

V dropped 4 bases and J dropped 1; count of bases not matched to a gene: 3. This CDR3 region has 16 residues. The germline gives CDR1 SGHTA, CDR2 FQGNSA. Here immunoSEQ multiplex PCR was the method, and the copy in TCRdb shows in-frame clones only, minus some. The table lists some 72,000 clones, about 90% of them singletons. The source of this sequence is an adult with an advanced solid tumor such as melanoma, head and neck, liver or kidney cancer. The rearrangement joins TRBV7-2 to TRBJ1-5; 11 bases line up with TRBD1. The input for sequencing was CD4+ or CD8+ T cells sorted from blood, taken in a trial of the OX40 agonist ivuxolimab. CDR3: CASSWTGGLSNQPQHF. CDR3 nucleotides: TGTGCCAGCAGCTGGACAGGGGGCTTGAGCAATCAGCCCCAGCATTTT.